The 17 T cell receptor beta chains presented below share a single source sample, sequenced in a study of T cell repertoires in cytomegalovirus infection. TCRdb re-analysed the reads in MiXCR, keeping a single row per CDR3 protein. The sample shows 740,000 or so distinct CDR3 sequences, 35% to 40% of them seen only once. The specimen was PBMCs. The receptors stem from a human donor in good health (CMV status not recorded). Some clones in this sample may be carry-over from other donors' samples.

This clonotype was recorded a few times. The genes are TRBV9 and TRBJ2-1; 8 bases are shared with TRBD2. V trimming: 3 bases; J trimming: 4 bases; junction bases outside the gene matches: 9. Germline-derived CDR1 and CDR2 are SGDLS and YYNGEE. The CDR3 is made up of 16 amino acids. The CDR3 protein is CASSDHPGLGYNEQFF. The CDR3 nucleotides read TGTGCCAGCAGCGACCACCCGGGACTAGGGTACAATGAGCAGTTCTTC.

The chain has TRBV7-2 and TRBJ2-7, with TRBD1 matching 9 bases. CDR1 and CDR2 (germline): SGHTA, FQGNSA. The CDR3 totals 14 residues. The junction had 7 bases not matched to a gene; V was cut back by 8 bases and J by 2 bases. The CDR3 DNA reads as TGTGCCAGCGCGGGACAGGGCCGAACCTACGAGCAGTACTTC. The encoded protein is CASAGQGRTYEQYF.

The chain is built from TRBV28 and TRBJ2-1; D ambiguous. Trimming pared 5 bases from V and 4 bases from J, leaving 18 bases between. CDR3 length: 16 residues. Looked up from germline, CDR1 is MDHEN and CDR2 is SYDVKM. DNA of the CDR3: TGTGCCAGCAGTGCCGCGCGGCAGCTGGGGTACAATGAGCAGTTCTTC. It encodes CASSAARQLGYNEQFF.

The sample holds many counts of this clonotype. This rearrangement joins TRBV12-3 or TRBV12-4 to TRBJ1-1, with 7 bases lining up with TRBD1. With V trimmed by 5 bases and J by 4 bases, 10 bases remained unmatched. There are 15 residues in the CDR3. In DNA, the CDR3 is TGTGCCAGCAGTCGACCGGGACAGTTAAGCACTGAAGCTTTCTTT. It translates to CASSRPGQLSTEAFF.

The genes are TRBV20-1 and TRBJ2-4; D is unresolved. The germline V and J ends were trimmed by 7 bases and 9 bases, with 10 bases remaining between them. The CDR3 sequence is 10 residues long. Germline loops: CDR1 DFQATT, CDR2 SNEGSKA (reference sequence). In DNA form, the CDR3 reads TGCAGTGGCCTAAATGGCATTCAGTACTTC. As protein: CSGLNGIQYF.

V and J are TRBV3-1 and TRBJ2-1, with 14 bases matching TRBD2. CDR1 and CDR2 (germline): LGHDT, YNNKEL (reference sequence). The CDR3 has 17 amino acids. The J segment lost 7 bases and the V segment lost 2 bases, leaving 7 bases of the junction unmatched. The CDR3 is CASSQRTGLAGANEQFF. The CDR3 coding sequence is TGTGCCAGCAGCCAACGAACGGGACTAGCGGGGGCTAATGAGCAGTTCTTC.

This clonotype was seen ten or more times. CDR3 in DNA: TGTGCCAGCAGTCGCGGGGGCGTCTCAGGAAACACCATATATTTT. This translates into CASSRGGVSGNTIYF. This chain uses TRBV6-1 with TRBJ1-3; possibly TRBD1 for D (6 bases). This CDR3 is built from 15 residues. Looked up from germline, CDR1 is MNHNS and CDR2 is SASEGT. Trimming cost V 5 bases and J 4 bases, with 15 bases left between them.

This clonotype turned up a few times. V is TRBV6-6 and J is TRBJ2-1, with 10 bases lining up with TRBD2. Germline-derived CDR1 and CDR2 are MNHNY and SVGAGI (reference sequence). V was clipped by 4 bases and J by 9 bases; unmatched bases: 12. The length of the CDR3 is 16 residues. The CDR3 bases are TGTGCCAGCAGTTCCCAGGGAAAGCGGGGGGGGGTTGAGCAGTTCTTC. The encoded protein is CASSSQGKRGGVEQFF.

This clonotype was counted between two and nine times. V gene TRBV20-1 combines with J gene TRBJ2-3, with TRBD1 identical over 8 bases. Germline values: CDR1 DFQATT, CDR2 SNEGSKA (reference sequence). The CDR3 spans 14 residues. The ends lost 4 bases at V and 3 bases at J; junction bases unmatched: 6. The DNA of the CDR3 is TGCAGTGCTACCCGGGACAGGAAAACAGATACGCAGTATTTT. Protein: CSATRDRKTDTQYF.

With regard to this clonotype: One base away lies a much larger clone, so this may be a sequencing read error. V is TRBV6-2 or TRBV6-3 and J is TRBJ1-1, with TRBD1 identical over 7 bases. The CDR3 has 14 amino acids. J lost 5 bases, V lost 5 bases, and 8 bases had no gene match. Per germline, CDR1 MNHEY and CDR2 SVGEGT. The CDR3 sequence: CASSKAGGPTEAFF. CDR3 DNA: TGTGCCAGCAGTAAAGCAGGGGGACCGACTGAAGCTTTCTTT.

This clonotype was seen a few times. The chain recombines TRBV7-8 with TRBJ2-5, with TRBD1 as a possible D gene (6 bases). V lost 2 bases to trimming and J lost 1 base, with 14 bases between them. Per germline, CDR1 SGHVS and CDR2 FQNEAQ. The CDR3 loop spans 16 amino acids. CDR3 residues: CASSLFGRGGQETQYF. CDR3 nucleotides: TGTGCCAGCAGCTTATTCGGCAGAGGGGGCCAAGAGACCCAGTACTTC. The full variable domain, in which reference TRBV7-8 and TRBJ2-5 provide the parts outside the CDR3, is GAGVSQSPRYKVAKRGQDVALRCDPISGHVSLFWYQQALGQGPEFLTYFQNEAQLDKSGLPSDRFFAERPEGSVSTLKIQRTQQEDSAVYLCASSLFGRGGQETQYFGPGTRLLVL.

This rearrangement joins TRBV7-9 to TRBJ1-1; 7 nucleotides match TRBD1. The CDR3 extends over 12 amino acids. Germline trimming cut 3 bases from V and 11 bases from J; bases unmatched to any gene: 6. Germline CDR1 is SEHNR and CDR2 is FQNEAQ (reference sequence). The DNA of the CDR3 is TGTGCCAGCAGCTTGGGAGACAGGGTGGCTTTCTTT. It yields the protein CASSLGDRVAFF.

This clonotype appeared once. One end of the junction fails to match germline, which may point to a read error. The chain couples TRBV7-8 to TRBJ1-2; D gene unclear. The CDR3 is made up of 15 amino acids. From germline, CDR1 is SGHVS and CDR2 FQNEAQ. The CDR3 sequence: CASSLRPITTDGYNF. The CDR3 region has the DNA TGTGCCAGCAGCTTACGGCCGATAACAACCGATGGCTACAACTTC.

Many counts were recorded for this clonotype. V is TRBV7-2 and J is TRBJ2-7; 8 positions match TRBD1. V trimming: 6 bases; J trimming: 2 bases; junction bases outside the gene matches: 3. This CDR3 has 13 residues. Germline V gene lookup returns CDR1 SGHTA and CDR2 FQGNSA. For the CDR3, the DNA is TGTGCCAGCAGTACCAGGGGGCCCTACGAGCAGTACTTC. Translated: CASSTRGPYEQYF.

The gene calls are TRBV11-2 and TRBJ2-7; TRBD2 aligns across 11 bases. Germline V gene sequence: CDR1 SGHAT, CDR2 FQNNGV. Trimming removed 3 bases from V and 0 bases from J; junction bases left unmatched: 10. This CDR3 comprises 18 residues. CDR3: CASSFLPLTSGSSYEQYF. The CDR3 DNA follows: TGTGCCAGCAGCTTCCTCCCCTTAACTAGCGGGAGCTCCTACGAGCAGTACTTC.

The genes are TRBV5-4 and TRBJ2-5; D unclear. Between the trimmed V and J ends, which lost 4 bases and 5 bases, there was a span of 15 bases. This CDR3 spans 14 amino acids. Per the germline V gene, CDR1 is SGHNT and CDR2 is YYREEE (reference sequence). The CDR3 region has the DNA TGTGCCAGCAGCCACACAAGCCAACCGGAGACCCAGTACTTC. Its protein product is CASSHTSQPETQYF.

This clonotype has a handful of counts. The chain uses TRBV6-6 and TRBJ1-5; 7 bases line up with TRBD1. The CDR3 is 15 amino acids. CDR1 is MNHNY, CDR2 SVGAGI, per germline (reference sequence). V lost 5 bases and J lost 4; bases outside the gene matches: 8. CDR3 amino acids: CASSPSGGTNQPQHF. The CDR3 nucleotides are TGTGCCAGCAGTCCTTCAGGGGGGACTAATCAGCCCCAGCATTTT.